This TCR beta chain comes out of a study of T cell repertoires in cytomegalovirus infection. Whole-study context: CMV epitopes that were recently identified and HLA-C-restricted were used alongside well-studied HLA-B-restricted ones. Both CMV infection and a matching HLA type were indicated by public TCR beta signatures.

Points from the study as a whole: Across the ex vivo response, the dominant clonotypes were HLA-C-restricted CMV-specific TCR beta clonotypes.

TCRdb re-called the reads through MiXCR, storing one row per CDR3 protein. The repertoire holds around 300,000 distinct CDR3 sequences, roughly a fifth seen once, with about 21% in the top ten. This clonotype appeared a few times. Its antigen is as yet unknown. The material was cultured PBMCs, obtained from culture after CMV antigen stimulation. This clonotype was obtained from a human donor in good health (CMV status not recorded). Some clones in this sample may be carry-over from other donors' samples.

In DNA, the CDR3 is TGTGCCAGTAGTCTCATCCAGGGGTTTCAGGAGACCCAGTACTTC. Its protein product is CASSLIQGFQETQYF. The chain is built from TRBV19 and TRBJ2-5; D might be TRBD1 (6 bases). The germline CDR1 and CDR2 sequences are LNHDA and SQIVND (reference sequence). Trimming shortened V by 5 bases and J by 5 bases, and 18 bases separated the two germline ends. CDR3 size: 15 residues. Together with reference TRBV19 and TRBJ2-5, the CDR3 gives the full variable domain: DGGITQSPKYLFRKEGQNVTLSCEQNLNHDAMYWYRQDPGQGLRLIYYSQIVNDFQKGDIAEGYSVSREKKESFPLTVTSAQKNPTAFYLCASSLIQGFQETQYFGPGTRLLVL.